The rows below give T cell receptor beta chains drawn from one sample of a study of CD8 T cells in ankylosing spondylitis. Via MiXCR, TCRdb re-called the 5' RACE reads, giving one row per CDR3 protein. Among almost 400,000 distinct CDR3 sequences listed, 20% to 25% were seen once. The material sequenced was blood, either unsorted or a sorted T cell fraction (not recorded which). The receptors derive from a male donor with ankylosing spondylitis. Both conserved end residues are part of each CDR3. D genes are given only for firm matches. Size values are once, few and many counts, or a class for expanded clones, and some rows have none.

d_call | j_call | clone_size | v_call | cdr3_nt | cdr3_aa
. | TRBJ1-1 | . | TRBV29-1 | TGCAGCGTCTCCAGATCGCCGGACTTGAACACTGAAGCTTTCTTT | CSVSRSPDLNTEAFF
. | TRBJ1-6 | . | TRBV7-9 | TGTGCCAGCAGCTTAGACAGCAATTCACCCCTCCACTTT | CASSLDSNSPLHF
TRBD2 | TRBJ2-5 | few | TRBV3-1 | TGTGCCAGCAGCCAGCACGGGAGGGGAGAGACCCAGTACTTC | CASSQHGRGETQYF
. | TRBJ2-1 | . | TRBV18 | TGTGCCAGCTCACCCCAGGAGGGGACCTACAATGAGCAGTTCTTC | CASSPQEGTYNEQFF
TRBD2 | TRBJ2-3 | . | TRBV7-3 | TGTGCCAGCGCTGAGGTGGGAGGGCCTTCAGATACGCAGTATTTT | CASAEVGGPSDTQYF
TRBD1 | TRBJ2-7 | . | TRBV2 | TGTGCCAACCTATGGGACAGTAGCTCCTACGAGCAGTACTTC | CANLWDSSSYEQYF
TRBD2 | TRBJ2-1 | . | TRBV20-1 | TGCAGTGCTAGGAAAGCGGGAGGGCTACCCGGTACTGAGCAGTTCTTC | CSARKAGGLPGTEQFF
TRBD2 | TRBJ2-5 | . | TRBV6-1 | TGTGCCAGCAGCTGGACTAGCGGGAGGGAGACCCAGTACTTC | CASSWTSGRETQYF
. | TRBJ2-7 | . | TRBV5-1 | TGCGCCAGCCGGAACCGGACAGATGGCGAGCAGTACTTC | CASRNRTDGEQYF
TRBD2 | TRBJ2-5 | few | TRBV7-3 | TGTGCCAGCAGCTTTAGCGGGAGAGTGGAGACCCAGTACTTC | CASSFSGRVETQYF
. | TRBJ1-3 | few | TRBV7-9 | TGTGCCAGCAGCTTATTTAGGCGGAGCTCTGGAAACACCATATATTTT | CASSLFRRSSGNTIYF
. | TRBJ1-2 | . | TRBV9 | TGTGCCAGCAGCGTAGGCCCCGCAGGGGTCGGCTACACCTTC | CASSVGPAGVGYTF
. | TRBJ2-7 | few | TRBV7-2 | TGTGCCAGCAGCTTAGCAATGGGACTCTACGAGCAGTACTTC | CASSLAMGLYEQYF
. | TRBJ2-7 | . | TRBV28 | TGTGCCAGCAGTCCCCCGGGCAGGCGAAGCTACGAGCAGTACTTC | CASSPPGRRSYEQYF
. | TRBJ2-1 | . | TRBV7-2 | TGTGCCAGCAGACAGGGTCTCCATGAGCAGTTCTTC | CASRQGLHEQFF
. | TRBJ1-3 | . | TRBV13 | TGTGCCAGCAGCTTAGTGCAGGCCCCTGGAAACACCATATATTTT | CASSLVQAPGNTIYF
TRBD2 | TRBJ2-7 | few | TRBV18 | TGTGCCAGCTCACCGGGAGGGCCCTCCTACGAGCAGTACTTC | CASSPGGPSYEQYF
. | TRBJ2-5 | . | TRBV10-3 | TGTGCCATGGGGGAAAACCTCCAAGAGACCCAGTACTTC | CAMGENLQETQYF
. | TRBJ2-3 | many | TRBV7-6 | TGTGCCAGCAGCTTAGCCCGGGCTAGTGGCACAGATACGCAGTATTTT | CASSLARASGTDTQYF
. | TRBJ2-5 | . | TRBV3-1 | TGTGCCAGCAGCCCCCAATGGGGCCTCCAAGAGACCCAGTACTTC | CASSPQWGLQETQYF
. | TRBJ2-2 | many | TRBV5-1 | TGCGCCAGCAGCTTGGAACTAATCACCGGGGAGCTGTTTTTT | CASSLELITGELFF
. | TRBJ2-5 | . | TRBV25-1 | TGTGCCAGCAGTGACCTGAGGAACCGGGAACAAGAGACCCAGTACTTC | CASSDLRNREQETQYF
. | TRBJ2-7 | few | TRBV19 | TGTGCCACCTCAAGAATAGGGATTGACTACGAGCAGTACTTC | CATSRIGIDYEQYF
. | TRBJ2-2 | . | TRBV5-1 | TGCGCCAGCAGCTTTCTACGGGGTGAAAACACCGGGGAGCTGTTTTTT | CASSFLRGENTGELFF
. | TRBJ2-1 | . | TRBV7-9 | TGTGCCAGCAGCTTGGAGGGACTTACGGGCGATGAGCAGTTCTTC | CASSLEGLTGDEQFF
. | TRBJ2-1 | . | TRBV27 | TGTGCCAGCAGTGCCCTTGAGGGCGTCAAGAGAAATGAGCAGTTCTTC | CASSALEGVKRNEQFF
TRBD1 | TRBJ2-7 | many | TRBV10-3 | TGTGCCATCAGTGAGACTAGTCAGGGGGCCTCCTACGAGCAGTACTTC | CAISETSQGASYEQYF
. | TRBJ2-3 | . | TRBV6-1 | TGTGCCAGCAGTGAAAATAGCGTAAGGCAGTATTTT | CASSENSVRQYF
. | TRBJ1-2 | few | TRBV30 | TGTGCCTGGAGTGTAAGCCAGGGAGTTGGCTACACCTTC | CAWSVSQGVGYTF
TRBD1 | TRBJ2-7 | few | TRBV20-1 | TGCAGTGCCTCCGACCGGGGGACAGGGACTGAGCAGTACTTC | CSASDRGTGTEQYF
. | TRBJ2-7 | many | TRBV27 | TGTGCCAGCAGTCCATATACCCGATACGAGCAGTACTTC | CASSPYTRYEQYF
. | TRBJ2-1 | many | TRBV29-1 | TGCAGCGTGGGACGGGGTTTAGACAATGAGCAGTTCTTC | CSVGRGLDNEQFF
TRBD2 | TRBJ2-3 | . | TRBV7-3 | TGTGCCAGCAGCCCTCGACTAGCGGGCACAGATACGCAGTATTTT | CASSPRLAGTDTQYF
TRBD1 | TRBJ2-7 | . | TRBV15 | TGTGCCACCAGCAGAGGTGGACAGGGAACCTACGAGCAGTACTTC | CATSRGGQGTYEQYF
. | TRBJ1-6 | . | TRBV12-3/TRBV12-4 | TGTGCCAGCAGCCCACCGGTTCTTGGCTCACCCCTCCACTTT | CASSPPVLGSPLHF
. | TRBJ2-7 | . | TRBV3-1 | TGTGCCAGCAGCCAAGAGGTTTGGGGTTACGAGCAGTACTTC | CASSQEVWGYEQYF
. | TRBJ2-5 | few | TRBV3-1 | TGTGCCAGCAGTCCAGGGTCCCACGGAGAGACCCAGTACTTC | CASSPGSHGETQYF
TRBD2 | TRBJ2-1 | few | TRBV10-3 | TGTGCCATCAGTGAGCCTAGCGGGAGTAACCACAATGAGCAGTTCTTC | CAISEPSGSNHNEQFF
. | TRBJ2-7 | few | TRBV29-1 | TGCAGCATATCCGGGGGACTGGGCTACGAGCAGTACTTC | CSISGGLGYEQYF
. | TRBJ2-7 | . | TRBV28 | TGTGCCAGCAGTTCTCCCGGGACAACTAACTACGAGCAGTACTTC | CASSSPGTTNYEQYF
TRBD2 | TRBJ2-5 | few | TRBV12-3/TRBV12-4 | TGTGCCAGCAGAGATCGTAGCGGGGAGACCCAGTACTTC | CASRDRSGETQYF
. | TRBJ2-1 | many | TRBV20-1 | TGCAGTGCTAGAGCGGTATCGGGCGGACTTCTTTCCTACAATGAGCAGTTCTTC | CSARAVSGGLLSYNEQFF
TRBD1 | TRBJ2-7 | few | TRBV9 | TGTGCCAGCAGCGTAGGGGACAGAGCTGCCTACGAGCAGTACTTC | CASSVGDRAAYEQYF
. | TRBJ2-7 | . | TRBV6-1 | TGTGTTAGAAGACGAGGTAAATCACCCTACGAGCAGTACTTC | CVRRRGKSPYEQYF
. | TRBJ1-1 | few | TRBV20-1 | TGCAGTGCTAGAGATTGGGTGGGGGGATCGGCTGAAGCTTTCTTT | CSARDWVGGSAEAFF
. | TRBJ1-1 | once | TRBV6-5 | TGTGCCAGCAGTTACTCGGGGAGAGAAGCTTTCTTT | CASSYSGREAFF
TRBD2 | TRBJ2-7 | many | TRBV7-9 | TGTGCCAGCAGTCGATCTAGCGGGAGGGCCTACGAGCAGTACTTC | CASSRSSGRAYEQYF
. | TRBJ1-5 | few | TRBV28 | TGTGCCGGAAGCGACAGTTTGGGCAATCAGCCCCAGCATTTT | CAGSDSLGNQPQHF
. | TRBJ2-1 | . | TRBV7-6 | TGTGCCAGCAGCGGGGGCGAGTTCAGAAACAATGAGCAGTTCTTC | CASSGGEFRNNEQFF
. | TRBJ2-1 | few | TRBV6-5 | TGTGCCAGCAGCGGCAGGGATGAGCAGTTCTTC | CASSGRDEQFF